This is a list of T cell receptor beta chains from one sample in a study of CD8 T cells in ankylosing spondylitis. TCRdb reprocessed the 5' RACE reads via MiXCR and lists one record per CDR3 protein. The top ten clones hold approximately 4.6% of a sample with about 250,000 distinct CDR3 sequences, more than 25% of them seen once. The sample was blood, either unsorted or a sorted T cell fraction (not recorded which). These TCRs come from a male donor with ankylosing spondylitis or in good health (not recorded which). The CDR3 runs from the conserved cysteine through the conserved F or W. A D gene is named only where the DNA matches it firmly. Rows give clone size only sometimes, using once, few, many, or a class for an expanded clone.

V gene: TRBV20-1; D gene: -; clone size: few; J gene: TRBJ2-3; CDR3 DNA: TGCAGTGCCGGGGACACCGACACAGATACGCAGTATTTT; CDR3 protein: CSAGDTDTDTQYF
V gene: TRBV29-1; D gene: -; clone size: -; J gene: TRBJ2-3; CDR3 DNA: TGCAGCGTTGCCGTCGAAGGGGCCACAGATACGCAGTATTTT; CDR3 protein: CSVAVEGATDTQYF
V gene: TRBV12-3/TRBV12-4; D gene: -; clone size: -; J gene: TRBJ2-3; CDR3 DNA: TGTGCCAGCAGTGAAGGGACTTCCAGTTGGACAGATACGCAGTATTTT; CDR3 protein: CASSEGTSSWTDTQYF
V gene: TRBV20-1; D gene: -; clone size: few; J gene: TRBJ2-5; CDR3 DNA: TGCAGTGCTGAATCAGGCGGCCCAGCCCAAAATTTC; CDR3 protein: CSAESGGPAQNF
V gene: TRBV29-1; D gene: TRBD1; clone size: -; J gene: TRBJ2-7; CDR3 DNA: TGCAGCGTTGCGAGACAGGGACCCTACGAGCAGTACTTC; CDR3 protein: CSVARQGPYEQYF
V gene: TRBV29-1; D gene: -; clone size: -; J gene: TRBJ2-5; CDR3 DNA: TGCAGCGTTGAAAATCGACATGCTCAAGAGATCCAGTACTTC; CDR3 protein: CSVENRHAQEIQYF
V gene: TRBV10-3; D gene: -; clone size: few; J gene: TRBJ2-7; CDR3 DNA: TGTGCCATCAGTACCGGGACAACGGCCTCCTACGAGCAGTACTTC; CDR3 protein: CAISTGTTASYEQYF
V gene: TRBV12-3/TRBV12-4; D gene: -; clone size: -; J gene: TRBJ2-5; CDR3 DNA: TGTGCCAGCAGTTTCTACAGGGACCATGGGACCCAGTACTTC; CDR3 protein: CASSFYRDHGTQYF
V gene: TRBV12-3/TRBV12-4; D gene: -; clone size: few; J gene: TRBJ2-3; CDR3 DNA: TGTGCCAGCAGTTATGAGTCCTCCAATACGCAGTATTTT; CDR3 protein: CASSYESSNTQYF
V gene: TRBV7-9; D gene: TRBD1; clone size: -; J gene: TRBJ2-1; CDR3 DNA: TGTGCCAGCAGCTTTGTGACAGGGGGAAGCTTTGAGCAGTTCTTC; CDR3 protein: CASSFVTGGSFEQFF
V gene: TRBV6-5; D gene: -; clone size: -; J gene: TRBJ2-7; CDR3 DNA: TGTGCCAGCAGTTACTCGAGCCAGGGAGCCTACGAGCAGTACTTC; CDR3 protein: CASSYSSQGAYEQYF
V gene: TRBV20-1; D gene: TRBD1; clone size: -; J gene: TRBJ2-1; CDR3 DNA: TGCAGTGCTAGAGATCCAGGACAGGAGTATTACAATGAGCAGTTCTTC; CDR3 protein: CSARDPGQEYYNEQFF
V gene: TRBV7-2; D gene: -; clone size: -; J gene: TRBJ1-2; CDR3 DNA: TGTGCCAGCAGTTCCGCGACAGACATCTATGGCTACACCTTC; CDR3 protein: CASSSATDIYGYTF
V gene: TRBV30; D gene: -; clone size: -; J gene: TRBJ2-1; CDR3 DNA: TGTGCCTGGAGTGGGGGCTTCTACAATGAGCAGTTCTTC; CDR3 protein: CAWSGGFYNEQFF
V gene: TRBV20-1; D gene: -; clone size: few; J gene: TRBJ2-7; CDR3 DNA: TGCAGTGCTAGAGATCAATACGGTTCCTACGAGCAGTACTTC; CDR3 protein: CSARDQYGSYEQYF
V gene: TRBV7-2; D gene: -; clone size: once; J gene: TRBJ2-1; CDR3 DNA: TGTGCCAGCACTAGCAGTGGTTCTGAGCAGTTCTTC; CDR3 protein: CASTSSGSEQFF
V gene: TRBV20-1; D gene: -; clone size: few; J gene: TRBJ2-1; CDR3 DNA: TGCAGTGCTAGAAGGCTTGAGAATGAGCAGTTCTTC; CDR3 protein: CSARRLENEQFF
V gene: TRBV6-1; D gene: -; clone size: -; J gene: TRBJ2-4; CDR3 DNA: TGTGCCAGCAGCCCCTCTATTATCTTGGCCAAAAACATTCAGTACTTC; CDR3 protein: CASSPSIILAKNIQYF
V gene: TRBV29-1; D gene: -; clone size: few; J gene: TRBJ1-2; CDR3 DNA: TGCAGCGTTGAAGTTTTGGCAGACTATGGCTACACCTTC; CDR3 protein: CSVEVLADYGYTF
V gene: TRBV12-3/TRBV12-4; D gene: -; clone size: -; J gene: TRBJ1-4; CDR3 DNA: TGTGCCAGCAGCCAAGAGACAGCAAATGAAAAACTGTTTTTT; CDR3 protein: CASSQETANEKLFF
V gene: TRBV4-2; D gene: -; clone size: -; J gene: TRBJ2-7; CDR3 DNA: TGTGCCAGCAGCCAATTCAGGGGGGGAGCGGGGTACGAGCAGTACTTC; CDR3 protein: CASSQFRGGAGYEQYF
V gene: TRBV20-1; D gene: TRBD2; clone size: -; J gene: TRBJ2-5; CDR3 DNA: TGCAGTGCGGATCTAGCGGGGGGCCTCCAAGAGACCCAGTACTTC; CDR3 protein: CSADLAGGLQETQYF
V gene: TRBV6-5; D gene: TRBD1; clone size: -; J gene: TRBJ1-5; CDR3 DNA: TGTGCCAGCAGTTACGCGGGACAGGGCGGGCCCGGGTTCCAGCCCCAGCATTTT; CDR3 protein: CASSYAGQGGPGFQPQHF